This T cell receptor (beta chain) was identified in a study of CD8+ T cells in alopecia areata (dated by TCRdb to about 2018). Study-wide context: The treated patients took part in an open-label pilot trial in which moderate-to-severe alopecia areata was treated with oral tofacitinib at 5 to 10 mg twice daily. Patients received tofacitinib for 6 to 18 months and were then followed off drug for 6 months to check for delayed response and recurrence. Disease severity in treated patients was measured with the SALT score, which quantifies the percentage of affected scalp surface area. In both human patients and the C3H/HeJ mouse model, the study applied high-throughput TCRbeta sequencing to look at T cell clonal expansion in alopecia areata. Human TCRbeta sequencing covered scalp tissue and sorted CD4+ and CD8+ peripheral blood T cells from patchy and totalis/universalis alopecia areata patients and healthy controls. Biopsies were taken from tofacitinib-treated patients at baseline and again at 4 and 24 weeks into treatment, and several of those patients also had a later scalp biopsy. Clonality in the scalp was compared among normal scalp (n=4), patchy alopecia areata scalp (n=8), and alopecia totalis/universalis scalp (n=8). RNA was extracted with the PAXgene miRNA kit for fixed scalp, the miRNeasy kit for PBMCs, and the RNeasy kit for mouse skin. TCRbeta CDR3 regions were amplified by immunoSEQ multiplex PCR using 35 Vbeta forward and 13 Jbeta reverse primers. What the study reported, not specific to this receptor: The treated cohort was small, with a single nonresponder, so links between baseline CD8+ expansion and response need larger studies. Scalp TCR repertoire analysis is complicated because resident alphabeta T cells in normal human skin are also sequenced, whereas mouse skin is dominated by gammadelta T cells. Lesional scalp, especially in alopecia totalis/universalis, showed higher clonality and more expanded CD8+ clones than normal scalp, suggesting antigenic drive. Tofacitinib significantly lowered scalp clonality and the number of expanded CD8+ clones among the top 100 scalp clones. During tofacitinib treatment, many expanded lesional clones remained in scalp and blood, and this persistence may partly explain relapse after treatment is stopped. Compared with mice, TCR sequences shared between patients were less clear, possibly partly because of HLA diversity across the patient population.

The library relied on the immunoSEQ multiplex PCR assay. RNA was extracted from all samples and reverse transcribed into cDNA as template for TCR sequencing. SuperScript III was used to make first-strand cDNA, primed with a 2:1 mix of oligo-dT and random hexamers. A synthetic immune receptor repertoire was used to measure amplification bias, and any remaining bias was corrected computationally. The paper's processing steps were these. After raw reads were preprocessed to remove errors, the CDR3 was defined following IMGT conventions as running from the conserved cysteine to phenylalanine. Clonality was computed by normalizing Shannon entropy by log2 of the number of productive unique TCRs and subtracting the result from 1. Scalp TCRbeta sequences were cross-referenced with sorted blood CD4 and CD8 repertoires so that the CD4 or CD8 identity of scalp clones could be inferred. TCRdb obtained this table from immuneACCESS and retained in-frame rearrangements with V and J assigned. These tables miss some clones; where compared with another copy, unresolved V genes account for less than half of the shortfall, and the remainder is unexplained. The V and J calls and the clone size are those of that table, but D and trimming were determined from the DNA. For this sample there are about 190,000 clones; approximately 56% appear just once. The ten most abundant clones make up about 0.65% of the sample.

Reading from cysteine to phenylalanine, the CDR3 counts 12 amino acids. Only the CDR3 region is kept as DNA, spanning 36 bases read in frame from base 1. From a lookup of the germline V gene, CDR1 and CDR2 are SQVTM and ANQGSEA. A distance of 9 bases separates the germline ends of V and J, which lose 4 bases and 2 bases respectively. The label giving this sample's time point can be read as: around 4 weeks on oral tofacitinib. What the treatment or condition label conveys for this sample: oral pan-JAK inhibitor, 5-10 mg twice daily. From alopecia areata patients, peripheral blood was collected along with lesional scalp punch biopsies. PBMCs were separated by density centrifugation and stained for CD3, CD4 and CD8, after which CD4+ and CD8+ T cells were sorted on a FACSAria. In regard to this clone: What antigen it recognizes has not been identified. Base qualities were left out, and no much larger clone turns up one base away. Different DNA sequences within this sample yield the same CDR3.

The rearrangement combines TRBV29-1 with TRBJ2-7; the D gene assignment is ambiguous. The source material was CD4+ T cells sorted from blood, sampled at week 4, from a patient treated with tofacitinib. This receptor was taken from a human donor with alopecia areata. The bases are TGCAGCGTTGGGGTGGGTACCTACGAGCAGTACTTC. This yields the protein CSVGVGTYEQYF.